The 31 T cell receptor beta chains below were found in one sample sequenced in a study of T cell repertoires in cytomegalovirus infection. TCRdb re-derived calls from the reads in MiXCR, one entry per CDR3 protein. The repertoire holds fewer than 850,000 distinct CDR3 sequences, with around 29% as singletons. These TCRs' antigens remain unknown. The material was cultured CD8+ T cells from PBMCs, obtained from culture after CMV antigen stimulation. The receptor set was obtained from a human donor in good health (CMV status not recorded). Some clones in this sample may be carry-over from other donors' samples.

The chain couples TRBV2 to TRBJ2-7; the D is unclear. CDR1 is SNHLY and CDR2 is FYNNEI in the germline V gene. V was cut by 7 bases and J by 3 bases, with 10 bases left in between. The CDR3 is made up of 12 amino acids. CDR3 in DNA: TGTGCCAGCATGGCCAGTCTCTACGAGCAGTACGTC. It yields the protein CASMASLYEQYV.

In this sample, this clonotype turned up many times. This chain connects TRBV7-9 to TRBJ2-3; 11 bases fit TRBD2. J was trimmed by 4 bases and V by 5 bases; bases with no gene match: 23. This CDR3 spans 21 amino acids. The germline CDR1 and CDR2 sequences are SEHNR and FQNEAQ (reference sequence). The CDR3 loop is CASSPRARASGGPETPDTQYF. The CDR3 coding sequence is TGTGCCAGCAGCCCAAGGGCCAGAGCTAGCGGGGGGCCTGAGACGCCAGATACGCAGTATTTT.

This clonotype has at least ten counts. The gene calls are TRBV27 and TRBJ2-3; perhaps D is TRBD1 or TRBD2 (6 bases each). V was trimmed by 5 bases and J by 0 bases, leaving 15 bases between them. Per the germline V gene, CDR1 is MNHEY and CDR2 is SMNVEV (reference sequence). CDR3 size: 16 residues. The CDR3 DNA reads as TGTGCCAGCAGTCTGATATGGGGGGCTAGCACAGATACGCAGTATTTT. This translates into CASSLIWGASTDTQYF.

The chain combines TRBV5-1 with TRBJ1-1, with a possible D match to TRBD1 (6 bases). The ends were cut back, 4 bases at V and 3 bases at J, with 10 bases in the middle. Per the germline V gene, CDR1 is SGHRS and CDR2 is YFSETQ. This CDR3 spans 13 amino acids. CDR3 sequence reads: CASSPWTDTEAFF. The CDR3 DNA reads as TGCGCCAGCAGCCCGTGGACAGACACTGAAGCTTTCTTT. The whole variable domain, filled in from reference TRBV5-1 and TRBJ1-1, reads KAGVTQTPRYLIKTRGQQVTLSCSPISGHRSVSWYQQTPGQGLQFLFEYFSETQRNKGNFPGRFSGRQFSNSRSEMNVSTLELGDSALYLCASSPWTDTEAFFGQGTRLTVV.

The V and J genes are TRBV27 and TRBJ2-5, with TRBD2 matching 14 bases. With V trimmed by 4 bases and J by 5 bases, 18 bases remained unmatched. Germline CDR1 reads MNHEY; CDR2 reads SMNVEV (reference sequence). The CDR3 has 20 residues. In nucleotides, the CDR3 is TGTGCCAGCAGTTCCTCGACTAGCGGGGGGGCCGGCGAGCGAGGGGAGACCCAGTACTTC. Translation: CASSSSTSGGAGERGETQYF.

This chain links TRBV4-1 with TRBJ2-1, with D maybe TRBD1 (6 bases). CDR1 is MGHRA and CDR2 is YSYEKL in the germline V gene. The CDR3 contains 14 residues. Trimming took 4 bases from V and 4 from J, leaving 11 bases between them. CDR3 sequence: CASSLPQGYNEQFF. DNA for the CDR3: TGCGCCAGCAGCCTTCCTCAGGGGTACAATGAGCAGTTCTTC.

This clonotype was picked up many times. This sequence joins TRBV6-6 and TRBJ1-2; D ambiguous. V shed 6 bases and J shed 1 base, with 18 bases lying between them. The CDR3 sequence is 16 residues long. Per germline, CDR1 MNHNY and CDR2 SVGAGI (reference sequence). In DNA, the CDR3 is TGTGCCAGCAGCTCCCGGGGTAGAGATTATAACTATGGCTACACCTTC. It encodes CASSSRGRDYNYGYTF.

V and J are TRBV9 and TRBJ1-1; 7 nucleotides match TRBD1. CDR1 and CDR2 from the germline V gene are SGDLS and YYNGEE. V gave up 3 bases and J gave up 0 bases; unmatched junction bases: 11. The CDR3 spans 17 residues. As DNA, the CDR3 is TGTGCCAGCAGCGCTCACCCTGAGACAGGGATGAACACTGAAGCTTTCTTT. Its translation: CASSAHPETGMNTEAFF.

The CDR3 DNA reads TGTGCCAGCAGTTACACTGCCTACAATGAGCAGTTCTTC. Its translation: CASSYTAYNEQFF. The chain recombines TRBV6-2 or TRBV6-3 with TRBJ2-1; D is ambiguous. The germline gives CDR1 MNHEY, CDR2 SVGEGT. The CDR3 consists of 13 residues. The ends were cut back, 2 bases at V and 2 bases at J, with 4 bases in the middle.

This clonotype was recorded many times. The chain uses TRBV6-2 or TRBV6-3 and TRBJ2-1; D might be TRBD2 (6 bases). CDR1 is MNHEY, CDR2 SVGEGT, per germline. The V end was cut by 0 bases, the J end by 6 bases, with 9 bases between. The CDR3 consists of 14 residues. The CDR3 loop reads CASSYSGGANEQFF. Written as DNA, the CDR3 is TGTGCCAGCAGTTACTCTGGAGGGGCCAATGAGCAGTTCTTC.

The V call is TRBV7-9, the J call TRBJ2-2; 8 nucleotides line up with TRBD1. The V and J ends lost 7 bases and 5 bases, in that order; junction bases with no gene match: 9. Per germline, CDR1 SEHNR and CDR2 FQNEAQ (reference sequence). The CDR3 sequence is 15 residues long. CDR3: CASTSDRAWTGELFF. CDR3 bases: TGTGCCAGCACCTCGGACAGGGCGTGGACCGGGGAGCTGTTTTTT.

A few counts support this clonotype. V usage is TRBV12-3 or TRBV12-4 and J usage is TRBJ2-5, with no clear D. Trimming stripped 2 bases from V and 1 base from J, with 8 bases between. The CDR3 totals 14 residues. As DNA, the CDR3 is TGTGCCAGCAGTTTAAGGCGAGGCCAAGAGACCCAGTACTTC. Protein: CASSLRRGQETQYF.

The chain recombines TRBV12-3 or TRBV12-4 with TRBJ1-3; D gene uncertain. The CDR3 contains 16 residues. Trimming left V 2 bases short and J 0 bases short, with 11 bases between. The CDR3 bases are TGTGCCAGCAGTTTAAGTTCCCCCATCTCTGGAAACACCATATATTTT. This sequence encodes CASSLSSPISGNTIYF.

Only a few counts were recorded for this clonotype. The CDR3 DNA is TGCAGCGTTGAAGGGGGGGACTCGTACAATGAGCAGTTCTTC. It is translated as CSVEGGDSYNEQFF. The rearrangement uses TRBV29-1 and TRBJ2-1, with a possible D match to TRBD2 (6 bases). The CDR3 consists of 14 residues. Germline V lookup: CDR1 SQVTM, CDR2 ANQGSEA. The germline V and J ends were trimmed by 1 base and 4 bases, with 11 bases remaining between them.

The J gene is TRBJ1-5, the V gene TRBV20-1, with D maybe TRBD1 (6 bases). The CDR3 contains 15 residues. The germline V and J ends were trimmed by 3 bases and 3 bases, with 15 bases remaining between them. Germline values: CDR1 DFQATT, CDR2 SNEGSKA (reference sequence). CDR3 sequence: CSASVRGGYNQPQHF. CDR3 in DNA: TGCAGTGCTAGCGTTAGGGGGGGATACAATCAGCCCCAGCATTTT.

The chain links TRBV19 to TRBJ2-7; D remains ambiguous. The germline V gene has CDR1 LNHDA and CDR2 SQIVND (reference sequence). This CDR3 region has 11 residues. V lost 7 bases and J lost 5, with 9 bases in between. The CDR3 bases are TGTGCCAGTAAGACGAGTGACGAGCAGTACTTC. Its protein is CASKTSDEQYF.

In the case of this clonotype: A much larger clone lies a single base off, so this may be a read error. The V and J genes are TRBV7-8 and TRBJ2-1; TRBD1 is a possible D gene (6 bases). Germline CDR1 reads SGHVS; CDR2 reads FQNEAQ. The CDR3 totals 16 residues. In nucleotides, the CDR3 is TGTGCCTGCAGCTTATTTGGGACACTCTCCTACAATGAGCAGTTCTTC. Its protein product is CACSLFGTLSYNEQFF.

This clonotype was seen a few times. The chain employs TRBV20-1 and TRBJ1-4; 7 bases match TRBD1. The germline V gene encodes CDR1 DFQATT and CDR2 SNEGSKA (reference sequence). J was trimmed by 1 base and V by 3 bases; bases with no gene match: 8. This CDR3 comprises 16 residues. The CDR3: CSASPVDRVTNEKLFF. The CDR3 DNA follows: TGCAGTGCTAGTCCCGTCGACAGGGTAACTAATGAAAAACTGTTTTTT.

This clonotype was seen only once. A clone one base away is much larger, so this may be a read error. The chain uses TRBV7-2 and TRBJ2-7; no definite D call. Germline CDR1 reads SGHTA; CDR2 reads FQGNSA. The CDR3 consists of 12 residues. Here the CDR3 reads CVSSRFSYEQYV. CDR3 in DNA: TGTGTCAGCAGCCGCTTTAGCTACGAGCAGTACGTC.

The chain has TRBV19 and TRBJ1-4, with 9 positions matching TRBD1. The length of the CDR3 is 14 residues. Germline V gene sequence: CDR1 LNHDA, CDR2 SQIVND (reference sequence). The V and J ends lost 5 bases and 8 bases, in that order; junction bases with no gene match: 6. The CDR3 reads CASSPRQGDEKLFF. The CDR3 DNA sequence: TGTGCCAGTAGTCCCCGACAGGGGGACGAAAAACTGTTTTTT.

This clonotype was seen ten or more times. The chain links TRBV7-2 to TRBJ2-3; tentatively, D is TRBD2 (6 bases). Trimming shortened V by 0 bases and J by 0 bases, and 13 bases separated the two germline ends. CDR3 length: 17 residues. Per germline, CDR1 SGHTA and CDR2 FQGNSA. Written as DNA, the CDR3 is TGTGCCAGCAGCTTAGCAGGCGGGACGAGGAGCACAGATACGCAGTATTTT. Translated, it gives CASSLAGGTRSTDTQYF.

On this clonotype itself: One end of the junction fails to match germline, which may point to a read error. J is TRBJ2-5 and V is TRBV7-7; either TRBD1 or TRBD2 may supply D (5 bases each). CDR1 and CDR2 (germline): SSHAT, FNYEAQ (reference sequence). The CDR3 is 13 residues long. The CDR3 region is CASSPGRQETQYF. In nucleotides, the CDR3 is TGTGCTAGCAGCCCGGGGCGGCAAGAGACCCAGTACTTC. Together with reference TRBV7-7 and TRBJ2-5, the CDR3 gives the full variable domain: GAGVSQSPRYKVTKRGQDVTLRCDPISSHATLYWYQQALGQGPEFLTYFNYEAQPDKSGLPSDRFSAERPEGSISTLTIQRTEQRDSAMYRCASSPGRQETQYFGPGTRLLVL.

This clonotype was detected a few times. The J gene is TRBJ1-1, the V gene TRBV12-3 or TRBV12-4; unclear D gene. V dropped 0 bases and J dropped 7 bases, with 15 bases sitting between them. The CDR3 length is 15 residues. In DNA, the CDR3 is TGTGCCAGCAGTTTAGCGCAATGGGGTTGGGGTGAAGCTTTCTTT. Amino acids: CASSLAQWGWGEAFF.

In this sample, this clonotype turned up a few times. The chain is built from TRBV7-6 and TRBJ2-7, with D possibly called TRBD1 or TRBD2 (5 bases each). This CDR3 contains 13 residues. Germline V gene lookup returns CDR1 SGHVS and CDR2 FNYEAQ. Trimming cost V 7 bases and J 2 bases, with 12 bases left between them. CDR3: CASTIGTPYEQYF. CDR3 nucleotides: TGTGCCAGCACAATAGGGACCCCCTACGAGCAGTACTTC.

V gene TRBV6-6 combines with J gene TRBJ2-7; D may be TRBD1 or TRBD2 (5 bases each). V was trimmed by 0 bases and J by 6 bases, leaving 12 bases between them. The CDR3 runs 14 residues. CDR1 MNHNY and CDR2 SVGAGI come from the germline V gene (reference sequence). DNA for the CDR3: TGTGCCAGCAGTTACTCTGACAGTGCGGGCGAGCAGTACTTC. Amino acids: CASSYSDSAGEQYF.

The gene calls are TRBV28 and TRBJ1-5; TRBD1 is a possible D gene (5 bases). Deletions cut 4 bases from V and 5 bases from J, with 15 bases between. The germline V gene encodes CDR1 MDHEN and CDR2 SYDVKM. The CDR3 totals 15 residues. CDR3 in DNA: TGTGCCAGCAGTTCCTTATGGGGCCAGCATCAGCCCCAGCATTTT. Its protein is CASSSLWGQHQPQHF. Based on the CDR3 plus reference TRBV28 and TRBJ1-5, the full variable domain is DVKVTQSSRYLVKRTGEKVFLECVQDMDHENMFWYRQDPGLGLRLIYFSYDVKMKEKGDIPEGYSVSREKKERFSLILESASTNQTSMYLCASSSLWGQHQPQHFGDGTRLSIL.

In its sample, this clonotype was seen a few times. The chain employs TRBV27 and TRBJ2-1, with TRBD1 as a possible D gene (7 bases). The germline CDR1 and CDR2 sequences are MNHEY and SMNVEV (reference sequence). V was clipped by 6 bases and J by 8 bases, with 11 bases between them. This CDR3 is built from 12 residues. The chain's CDR3 is CASRGGGDEQFF. The DNA for the CDR3 is TGTGCCAGCAGAGGGGGCGGGGATGAGCAGTTCTTC.

This clonotype has at least ten counts. The gene calls are TRBV7-2 and TRBJ2-5; 12 bases are a match to TRBD2. Germline-derived CDR1 and CDR2 are SGHTA and FQGNSA. V was pared by 5 bases and J by 3 bases, with 10 bases of the junction left unmatched. This CDR3 is built from 17 residues. CDR3 region: CASSTRGLAGRKETQYF. CDR3 DNA sequence: TGTGCCAGCAGCACACGAGGACTAGCGGGGCGTAAAGAGACCCAGTACTTC.

The V gene is TRBV28, the J gene TRBJ1-1; 9 nucleotides agree with TRBD1. This CDR3 has 17 amino acids. Germline CDR1 is MDHEN and CDR2 is SYDVKM. V lost 3 bases to trimming and J lost 3 bases; unmatched junction nucleotides: 11. The CDR3 DNA is TGTGCCAGCAGTTTCGAAACAGGGGGCCGGCAGGACACTGAAGCTTTCTTT. Protein: CASSFETGGRQDTEAFF.

This clonotype was observed a few times. V gene TRBV7-9 combines with J gene TRBJ2-2; no reliable D call. CDR3 size: 19 residues. Germline-derived CDR1 and CDR2 are SEHNR and FQNEAQ (reference sequence). Trimming took off 1 base at V and 6 bases at J, with 24 bases between the two ends. CDR3 sequence reads: CASSLDRTTRSRSAGELFF. The CDR3 nucleotides are TGTGCCAGCAGCTTAGACCGAACGACCCGGAGCCGGTCTGCCGGGGAGCTGTTTTTT.

In its sample, this clonotype was seen many times. The rearrangement joins TRBV7-6 to TRBJ1-1; D is uncertain. The germline V gene encodes CDR1 SGHVS and CDR2 FNYEAQ. Trimming left V 1 base short and J 8 bases short, with 11 bases between. The CDR3 totals 13 residues. CDR3 DNA: TGTGCCAGCAGCTTAGTAATGGGGTCCGAAGCTTTCTTT. As protein: CASSLVMGSEAFF.